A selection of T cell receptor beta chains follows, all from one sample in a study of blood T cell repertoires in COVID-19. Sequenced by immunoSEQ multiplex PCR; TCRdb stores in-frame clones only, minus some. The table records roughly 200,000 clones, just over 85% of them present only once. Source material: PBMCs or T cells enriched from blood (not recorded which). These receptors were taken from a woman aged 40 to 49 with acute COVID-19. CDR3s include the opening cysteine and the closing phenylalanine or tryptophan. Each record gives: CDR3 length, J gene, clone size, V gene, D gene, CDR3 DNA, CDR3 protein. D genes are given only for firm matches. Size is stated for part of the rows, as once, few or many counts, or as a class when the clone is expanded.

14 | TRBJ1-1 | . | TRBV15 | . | TGTGCCACCAGCAGAGATGGCAGACCCCCGGGGGCTTTCTTT | CATSRDGRPPGAFF
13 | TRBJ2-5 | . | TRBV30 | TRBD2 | TGTGCCGGTAGCGGGGGAGCCCCTGAGACTCAGTACTTC | CAGSGGAPETQYF
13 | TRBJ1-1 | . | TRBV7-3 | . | TGTGCCAGCAGCTCCAACTCTTTCACTGAAGCTTTCTTT | CASSSNSFTEAFF
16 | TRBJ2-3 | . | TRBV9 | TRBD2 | TGTGCCAGCAGCCCCACACCTAGCGGGGGCTCTGGGACGCAGTATTTT | CASSPTPSGGSGTQYF
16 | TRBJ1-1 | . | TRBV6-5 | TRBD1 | TGTGCCAGCAGTTCCCTTGGACAGGGGCAGAACACTGAAGCTTTCTTT | CASSSLGQGQNTEAFF
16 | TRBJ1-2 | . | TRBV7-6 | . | TGTGCCAGCAGCTTAGGACAGGCGTCGAGGACAGATGGCTACACCTTC | CASSLGQASRTDGYTF
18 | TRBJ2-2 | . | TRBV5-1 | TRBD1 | TGCGCCAGCAGCCACGTAAACCCATCGACAGGGTGGACCGGGGAGCTGTTTTTT | CASSHVNPSTGWTGELFF
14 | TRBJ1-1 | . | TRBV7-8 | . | TGTGCCAGCAGCAACCCGACATTCACATCTGAAGCTTTCTTT | CASSNPTFTSEAFF
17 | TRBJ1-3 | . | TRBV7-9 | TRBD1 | TGTGCCAGCAGCCCGGGGGACAGCAGGGCGTCTGGAAACACCATATATTTT | CASSPGDSRASGNTIYF
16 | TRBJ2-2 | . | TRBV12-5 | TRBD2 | TGTGCTAGTGGTTCCCCAAGCGGGGGGGCCACCGGGGAGCTGTTTTTT | CASGSPSGGATGELFF
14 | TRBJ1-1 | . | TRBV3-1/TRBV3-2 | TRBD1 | TGTGCCAGCAGCCGGTCGGACAGGGTGGCTGAAGCTTTCTTT | CASSRSDRVAEAFF
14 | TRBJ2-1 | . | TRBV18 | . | TGTGCCAGCTCACCGCAAGGAGGGACTAATGAGCAGTTCTTC | CASSPQGGTNEQFF
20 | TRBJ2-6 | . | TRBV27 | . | TGTGCCAGCAGCAACCTACGAGCCCAGGGTACACCTACTGGGGCCAACGTCCTGACTTTC | CASSNLRAQGTPTGANVLTF
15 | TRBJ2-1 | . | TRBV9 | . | TGTGCCAGCAGCGTAGCGAGGGCCGCCTACAATGAGCAGTTCTTC | CASSVARAAYNEQFF
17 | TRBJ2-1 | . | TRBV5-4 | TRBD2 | TGTGCCAGCAGCTTGGGGACTAGCGGGCCCTCCTACAATGAGCAGTTCTTC | CASSLGTSGPSYNEQFF
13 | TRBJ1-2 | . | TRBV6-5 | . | TGTGCCAGCAGCCAAACAGGAGCGTCGGGCTACACCTTC | CASSQTGASGYTF
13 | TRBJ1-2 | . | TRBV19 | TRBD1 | TGTGCCAGTAGTGACAGGGGGCGGAGAGGCTACACCTTC | CASSDRGRRGYTF
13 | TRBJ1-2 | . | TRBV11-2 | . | TGTGCCAGCAGCGTGGGGGGGCTAGGTGGCTACACCTTC | CASSVGGLGGYTF
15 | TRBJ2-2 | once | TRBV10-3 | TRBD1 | TGTGCCATCAGTGCAGGACAGGCGAACACCGGGGAGCTGTTTTTT | CAISAGQANTGELFF
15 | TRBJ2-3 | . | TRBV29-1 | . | TGCAGCGTTGAAGGTGCGCCCCCCGGGACAGATACGCAGTATTTT | CSVEGAPPGTDTQYF
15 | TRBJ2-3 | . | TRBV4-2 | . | TGTGCCAGCAGCGGGGGCCGGCTTAGCACAGATACGCAGTATTTT | CASSGGRLSTDTQYF
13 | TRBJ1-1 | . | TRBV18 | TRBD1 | TGTGCCAGCTCACCGACAGGGGAAACTGAAGCTTTCTTT | CASSPTGETEAFF
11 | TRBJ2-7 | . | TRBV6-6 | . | TGTGCCAGCGATGAGGGAGACGAGCAGTACTTC | CASDEGDEQYF
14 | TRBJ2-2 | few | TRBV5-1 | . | TGCGCCAGCAGCTTCAGGGGTGGGGCCGGGGAGCTGTTTTTT | CASSFRGGAGELFF
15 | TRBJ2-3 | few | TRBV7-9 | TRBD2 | TGTGCCAGCAGCTTAGAGCGGGGGCGCACAGATACGCAGTATTTT | CASSLERGRTDTQYF
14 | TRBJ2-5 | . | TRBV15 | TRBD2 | TGTGCCACCAGCCCGGGGGGTTCTGGAGAGACCCAGTACTTC | CATSPGGSGETQYF
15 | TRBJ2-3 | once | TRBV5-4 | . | TGTGCCAGCAGCTTGGTGGGGCCTAGCACAGATACGCAGTATTTT | CASSLVGPSTDTQYF
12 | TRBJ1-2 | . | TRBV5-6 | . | TGTGCCAGCAGCGCCGGGGGGATGGGCTACACCTTC | CASSAGGMGYTF
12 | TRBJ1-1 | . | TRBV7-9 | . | TGTGCCAGCAGCTTAGGGGGAGCTGAAGCTTTCTTT | CASSLGGAEAFF
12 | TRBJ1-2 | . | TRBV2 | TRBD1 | TGTGCCAAAAAGACAGGGGGCTATGGCTACACCTTC | CAKKTGGYGYTF
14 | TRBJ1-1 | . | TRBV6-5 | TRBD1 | TGTGCCAGCAGCTACGACAGGGGGAACACTGAAGCTTTCTTT | CASSYDRGNTEAFF
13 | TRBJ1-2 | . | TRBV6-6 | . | TGTGCCACCGTCCGGGGGGAGGCGGGTGGCTACACCTTC | CATVRGEAGGYTF
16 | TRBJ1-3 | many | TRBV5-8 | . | TGTGCCAGCAGCTTGGGCCGAGGGATCTCTGGAAACACCATATATTTT | CASSLGRGISGNTIYF
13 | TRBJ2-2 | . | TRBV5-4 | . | TGTGCCAGCAGCGAGAGCTACACCGGGGAGCTGTTTTTT | CASSESYTGELFF
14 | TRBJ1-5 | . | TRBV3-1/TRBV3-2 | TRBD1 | TGTGCCAGCAGCTTCGGACAGGGGCTTCAGCCCCAGCATTTT | CASSFGQGLQPQHF
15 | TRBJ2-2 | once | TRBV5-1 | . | TGCGCCAGCAGCTCATCCAGGGGCCAGACCGGGGAGCTGTTTTTT | CASSSSRGQTGELFF
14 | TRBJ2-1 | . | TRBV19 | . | TGTGCCAGTAGTATAGATCACGCGGCTGTTGAGCAGTTCTTC | CASSIDHAAVEQFF
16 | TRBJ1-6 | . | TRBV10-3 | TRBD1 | TGTGCCATCAGGAGGGACAGCAGCTCCTATAATTCACCCCTCCACTTT | CAIRRDSSSYNSPLHF
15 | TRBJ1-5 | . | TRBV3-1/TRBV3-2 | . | TGTGCCAGCAGCCAAGACTCACAGGGAAGACAGCCCCAGCATTTT | CASSQDSQGRQPQHF